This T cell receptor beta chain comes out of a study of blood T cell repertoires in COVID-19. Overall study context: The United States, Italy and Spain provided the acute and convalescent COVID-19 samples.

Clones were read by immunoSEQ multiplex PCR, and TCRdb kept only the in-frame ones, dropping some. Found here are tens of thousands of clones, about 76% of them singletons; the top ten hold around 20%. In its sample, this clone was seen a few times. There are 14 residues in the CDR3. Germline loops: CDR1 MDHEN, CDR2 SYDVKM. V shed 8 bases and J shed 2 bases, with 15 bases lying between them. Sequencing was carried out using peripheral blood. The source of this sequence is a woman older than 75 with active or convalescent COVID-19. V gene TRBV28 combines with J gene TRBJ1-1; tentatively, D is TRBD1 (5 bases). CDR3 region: CASYSGGINTEAFF. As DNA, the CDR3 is TGTGCCAGCTATTCTGGGGGGATTAACACTGAAGCTTTCTTT.